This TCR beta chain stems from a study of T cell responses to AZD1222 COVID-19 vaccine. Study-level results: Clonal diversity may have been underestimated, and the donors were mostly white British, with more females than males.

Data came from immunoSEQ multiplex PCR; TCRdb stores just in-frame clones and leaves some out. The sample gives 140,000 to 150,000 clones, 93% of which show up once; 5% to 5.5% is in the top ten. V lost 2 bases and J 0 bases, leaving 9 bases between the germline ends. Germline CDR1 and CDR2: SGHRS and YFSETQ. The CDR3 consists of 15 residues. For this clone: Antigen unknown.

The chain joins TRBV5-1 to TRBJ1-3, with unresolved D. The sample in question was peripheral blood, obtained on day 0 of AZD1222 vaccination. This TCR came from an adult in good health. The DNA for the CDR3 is TGCGCCAGCAGCTTCTACGGTAGCTCTGGAAACACCATATATTTT. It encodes CASSFYGSSGNTIYF.